This T cell receptor (beta chain) came from a study of prognosis after radiotherapy for stage I lung cancer. Background on the study: It was between April 2018 and January 2019 that stage I non-small cell lung cancer patients were enrolled.

By two-round multiplex PCR, the TCR beta CDR3 was amplified from genomic DNA. Gene-specific TRBV and TRBJ primers were used in PCR round one. TCRdb re-analysed the multiplex PCR reads in MiXCR, keeping a single row per CDR3 protein. The table has about 19,000 distinct CDR3 sequences, roughly half seen once. This clonotype is labeled as medium-sized (0.01 to 0.1%). Trimming took off 7 bases at V and 0 bases at J, with 6 bases between the two ends. The CDR3 is 13 amino acids. Germline V CDR1 and CDR2: MNHNS, SASEGT. Each of two time points yielded approximately 6 milliliters of peripheral venous blood. The material sequenced was PBMCs, taken before or after stereotactic body radiation therapy (not recorded which). V is TRBV6-1 and J is TRBJ2-2; D remains ambiguous. The sequence was collected from a donor of 50 years or more with non-small cell lung cancer. The CDR3 sequence: CASTEPNTGELFF. CDR3 DNA: TGTGCCAGCACTGAGCCGAACACCGGGGAGCTGTTTTTT.